The table lists the clone carrying this T cell receptor beta chain with a few counts. The sample is drawn from a study of T-cell reconstitution after alpha-beta-depleted transplantation in children. The junction had 7 bases not matched to a gene; V was cut back by 2 bases and J by 4 bases. Germline CDR1 and CDR2: SEHNR and FQNEAQ (reference sequence). This CDR3 comprises 15 residues. Unique molecular identifiers were used in preparing the TCRbeta library. TCRdb reanalysed the PCR reads using MiXCR and keeps one entry per CDR3 protein. The profile covers roughly 500,000 distinct CDR3 sequences, with approximately 20% appearing a single time and 2.5% to 3.5% taken by the ten largest.

Sample: PBMCs from the stem cell graft donor, taken from the stem cell graft. The TCR comes from a human donor who donated a stem cell graft to a child with acute lymphoblastic leukemia. This chain uses TRBV7-9 with TRBJ2-5; 7 bases align to TRBD1. The CDR3 region is CASSLLGGSRETQYF. The DNA of the CDR3 is TGTGCCAGCAGCTTATTAGGGGGCTCCCGAGAGACCCAGTACTTC.